The source of this TCR beta chain is a study of cytomegalovirus exposure and HLA in healthy donors. Though probably carrying unrecorded immune exposures, donors were nominally healthy at sampling. Regarding the study as a whole: Based on reports, TCR beta sequences accurately predicted HLA-A and HLA-B alleles for most subjects.

Amplification used 60 Vbeta primers and 13 Jbeta primers. The repertoire was sequenced with immunoSEQ multiplex PCR; TCRdb's copy has only in-frame clones and lacks some. The data show 150,000 to 190,000 clones, roughly 75% seen once. Details on this clone: Its antigen is not known.

CDR1 and CDR2 from the germline V gene are SGHRS and YFSETQ. The V and J ends lost 3 bases and 4 bases, in that order; junction bases with no gene match: 2. The CDR3 covers 13 residues. The receptor comes from a man between 18 and 29 years old in good health and CMV-seronegative. Material for sequencing was PBMCs. J is TRBJ2-5 and V is TRBV5-1; TRBD1 matches 8 bases. CDR3 protein: CASSSGGGETQYF. In DNA, the CDR3 is TGCGCCAGCAGCTCAGGGGGCGGAGAGACCCAGTACTTC.